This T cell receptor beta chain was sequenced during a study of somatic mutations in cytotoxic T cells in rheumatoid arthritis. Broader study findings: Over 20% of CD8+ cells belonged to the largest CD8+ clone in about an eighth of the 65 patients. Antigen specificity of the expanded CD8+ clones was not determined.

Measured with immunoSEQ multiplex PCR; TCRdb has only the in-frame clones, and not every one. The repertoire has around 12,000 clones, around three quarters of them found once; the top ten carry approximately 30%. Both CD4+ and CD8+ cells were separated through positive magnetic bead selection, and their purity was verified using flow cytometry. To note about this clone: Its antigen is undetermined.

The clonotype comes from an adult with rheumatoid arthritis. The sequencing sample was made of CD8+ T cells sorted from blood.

The CDR3 region is CASSYSRVSAGYTF. DNA of the CDR3: TGTGCCAGCAGTTACTCCCGGGTTAGCGCTGGCTACACCTTC. The chain links TRBV6-5 to TRBJ1-2, with D unresolved. Germline V gene sequence: CDR1 MNHEY, CDR2 SVGAGI. CDR3 length equals 14 residues. V lost 0 bases, J lost 7 bases, and 12 bases lay in between.